These 2 T cell receptor beta chains originate from one sample sequenced in a study of T-cell reconstitution after alpha-beta-depleted transplantation in children. Researchers prepared the TCRbeta library using unique molecular identifiers, the study reports. TCRdb fed the PCR reads into MiXCR, producing one record per CDR3 protein. The sample has around 380,000 distinct CDR3 sequences; 11% are singletons. The sample was PBMCs from the stem cell graft donor, taken from the stem cell graft. Receptors originate from a human donor who donated a stem cell graft to a child with acute myeloid leukemia.

This clonotype was recorded at least ten times. The chain uses TRBV5-1 and TRBJ1-1; D remains ambiguous. From germline, CDR1 is SGHRS and CDR2 YFSETQ. This CDR3 spans 13 amino acids. Trimming cost V 1 base and J 1 base, with 5 bases left between them. The CDR3 is CASSLLQNTEAFF. CDR3 DNA: TGCGCCAGCAGCTTGTTGCAGAACACTGAAGCTTTCTTT.

The V gene is TRBV20-1, the J gene TRBJ2-1; possibly TRBD2 for D (5 bases). V was shortened by 0 bases and J by 10 bases, with 16 bases between the two germline ends. Germline CDR1 and CDR2: DFQATT and SNEGSKA (reference sequence). The CDR3 length is 14 residues. CDR3 sequence reads: CSARDHLTSGEQFF. CDR3 sequence (DNA): TGCAGTGCTAGAGACCACCTCACTAGTGGCGAGCAGTTCTTC.